Many counts were recorded for the clone carrying this T cell receptor (beta chain). The sample comes from a study of T-cell reconstitution after alpha-beta-depleted transplantation in children. The authors prepared the TCRbeta library with unique molecular identifiers. MiXCR, applied by TCRdb to the PCR reads, yields one record per CDR3 protein. The data contain 400,000 to 450,000 distinct CDR3 sequences, roughly 43% of them singletons. This CDR3 contains 15 residues. The V gene's germline CDR1 is ENHRY and CDR2 SYGVKD. V was pared by 0 bases and J by 0 bases, with 2 bases of the junction left unmatched.

V gene TRBV10-3 combines with J gene TRBJ2-7, with 7 bases that match TRBD2. The specimen comprised PBMCs, sampled before TCRalphabeta/CD19-depleted stem cell transplant. The sequence was collected from a girl aged 2-10 years with aplastic anemia, due to receive a stem cell transplant. CDR3 bases: TGTGCCATCAGTGAGTCGACTAGCAGCTCCTACGAGCAGTACTTC. Encoded protein: CAISESTSSSYEQYF.